A selection of T cell receptor beta chains follows, all from one sample in a study of blood T cells in healthy people across ages. Each CDR3 protein is one row after TCRdb ran MiXCR on the 5' RACE reads. The sample yields some 1.1 million distinct CDR3 sequences, around two fifths seen once. Sample: blood. These receptors were collected from a man aged 18 to 35 in good health. CDR3s include the opening cysteine and the closing phenylalanine or tryptophan. Each record gives: CDR3 protein, D gene, J gene, clone size, V gene. The D gene is left open where the match is weak. Part of the rows lack a size; the others show once, few, many or a class for expanded clones.

CDR3 protein: CASRIQGSYNEQFF
D gene: NA
J gene: TRBJ2-1
clone size: NA
V gene: TRBV7-2

CDR3 protein: CSVGNTLNQPQHF
D gene: NA
J gene: TRBJ1-5
clone size: NA
V gene: TRBV29-1

CDR3 protein: CASSSSPGTVNTEAFF
D gene: TRBD1
J gene: TRBJ1-1
clone size: few
V gene: TRBV7-9

CDR3 protein: CAGTPNPSTGELFF
D gene: NA
J gene: TRBJ2-2
clone size: NA
V gene: TRBV5-6

CDR3 protein: CSARRWDRGSSEQFF
D gene: TRBD1
J gene: TRBJ2-1
clone size: NA
V gene: TRBV20-1

CDR3 protein: CASSPPGAGGGEAFF
D gene: TRBD1
J gene: TRBJ1-1
clone size: NA
V gene: TRBV12-3/TRBV12-4

CDR3 protein: CASSSRPGQGHTEAFF
D gene: TRBD1
J gene: TRBJ1-1
clone size: NA
V gene: TRBV11-1

CDR3 protein: CASSQAGGAYNEQFF
D gene: TRBD2
J gene: TRBJ2-1
clone size: NA
V gene: TRBV3-1

CDR3 protein: CASSLATGIQETQYF
D gene: NA
J gene: TRBJ2-5
clone size: few
V gene: TRBV7-9

CDR3 protein: CASSLAGTGYNEQFF
D gene: TRBD1
J gene: TRBJ2-1
clone size: few
V gene: TRBV5-1

CDR3 protein: CASSLKLMATEAFF
D gene: NA
J gene: TRBJ1-1
clone size: NA
V gene: TRBV12-3/TRBV12-4